Sequencing of this T cell receptor (beta chain) was carried out in a study of blood T cell repertoires in COVID-19. This clone was recorded a few times. Using immunoSEQ multiplex PCR, the repertoire was profiled, and TCRdb retains in-frame clones only, with some absent. Of about 210,000 clones detected, 70% to 90% appear once; the ten largest clones hold around 4.7%. Those enrolled, adults aged roughly 18 to 89 years, came from fewer than 25 US areas. V was pared by 6 bases and J by 6 bases, with 12 bases between. The germline V gene encodes CDR1 MNHEY and CDR2 SVGAGI. The CDR3 is 12 residues long. The rearrangement joins TRBV6-5 to TRBJ2-7; the D gene is possibly TRBD1 (6 bases). Sequencing used PBMCs or T cells enriched from blood (not recorded which). The clonotype comes from a young man with acute COVID-19. The CDR3: CASSSSTGEQYF. In DNA form, the CDR3 reads TGTGCCAGCAGCTCCTCGACAGGCGAGCAGTACTTC.